This T cell receptor (beta chain) was observed in a study of blood T cells in healthy people across ages. This clonotype was detected only a few times. Next came a second PCR, run for about 7 to 12 cycles, which used a sample-barcoded 5' primer along with a J-beta primer mix. TCRdb analysed the 5' RACE reads with MiXCR anew, one entry per CDR3 protein. Here the sample spans 1.8 million or so distinct CDR3 sequences, 30% to 40% being singletons. V dropped 0 bases and J dropped 5; count of bases not matched to a gene: 6. The CDR3 is made up of 15 amino acids. Per germline, CDR1 DFQATT and CDR2 SNEGSKA (reference sequence).

V and J are TRBV20-1 and TRBJ2-1, with 8 bases aligning to TRBD1. This receptor was obtained from a human donor in good health. The sample taken for sequencing was blood. Here the CDR3 reads CSARDGQGLNNEQFF. The CDR3 nucleotides read TGCAGTGCTAGAGACGGACAGGGCCTCAACAATGAGCAGTTCTTC.